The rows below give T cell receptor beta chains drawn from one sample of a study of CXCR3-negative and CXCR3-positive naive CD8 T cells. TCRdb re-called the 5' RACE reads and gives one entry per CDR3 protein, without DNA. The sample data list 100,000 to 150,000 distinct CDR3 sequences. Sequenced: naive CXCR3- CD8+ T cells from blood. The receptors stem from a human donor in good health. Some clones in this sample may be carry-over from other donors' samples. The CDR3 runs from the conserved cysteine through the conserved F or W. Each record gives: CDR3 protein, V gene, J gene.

CDR3 protein: CASSLPPGELYNEQFF; V gene: TRBV28; J gene: TRBJ2-1
CDR3 protein: CSARDHLLAGGPGNIQYF; V gene: TRBV20-1; J gene: TRBJ2-4
CDR3 protein: CASSAGTSGVQETQYF; V gene: TRBV3-1; J gene: TRBJ2-5
CDR3 protein: CATSDLRQGGEQYF; V gene: TRBV24-1; J gene: TRBJ2-7
CDR3 protein: CSVVSSKGIEQYF; V gene: TRBV29-1; J gene: TRBJ2-7
CDR3 protein: CASNMTPGQGIRGYEQYF; V gene: TRBV23-1; J gene: TRBJ2-7
CDR3 protein: CASSTGAGLSNYGYTF; V gene: TRBV25-1; J gene: TRBJ1-2
CDR3 protein: CSALLAVLTNEQFF; V gene: TRBV20-1; J gene: TRBJ2-1
CDR3 protein: CASSLIGPGVMNTEAFF; V gene: TRBV28; J gene: TRBJ1-1
CDR3 protein: CASSPGAGAYNEQFF; V gene: TRBV7-9; J gene: TRBJ2-1
CDR3 protein: CSAPVARTDTQYF; V gene: TRBV29-1; J gene: TRBJ2-3
CDR3 protein: CSVVPAEAPYNEQFF; V gene: TRBV29-1; J gene: TRBJ2-1
CDR3 protein: CSAVNKTSGRGEQYF; V gene: TRBV20-1; J gene: TRBJ2-7
CDR3 protein: CASSPGLASDTQYF; V gene: TRBV28; J gene: TRBJ2-3
CDR3 protein: CASSQAGSGANVLTF; V gene: TRBV4-1; J gene: TRBJ2-6
CDR3 protein: CASSIGIGSPYGYTF; V gene: TRBV19; J gene: TRBJ1-2
CDR3 protein: CASSQERGTSGFQETQYF; V gene: TRBV4-1; J gene: TRBJ2-5
CDR3 protein: CASSWVGGSRQETQYF; V gene: TRBV5-6; J gene: TRBJ2-5
CDR3 protein: CASSQGLAGDEQFF; V gene: TRBV4-3; J gene: TRBJ2-1
CDR3 protein: CASSQPGTAFMGQFF; V gene: TRBV14; J gene: TRBJ2-1
CDR3 protein: CSVLKGYGYTF; V gene: TRBV29-1; J gene: TRBJ1-2
CDR3 protein: CATPAVRGRTDTQYF; V gene: TRBV7-9; J gene: TRBJ2-3
CDR3 protein: CASSYDPAPNTEAFF; V gene: TRBV6-5; J gene: TRBJ1-1
CDR3 protein: CASTHSWDRGLYEQYF; V gene: TRBV28; J gene: TRBJ2-7
CDR3 protein: CASSSRWDHEQYF; V gene: TRBV28; J gene: TRBJ2-7
CDR3 protein: CASSDSASGGAHEQFF; V gene: TRBV6-4; J gene: TRBJ2-1
CDR3 protein: CATSISYRGSQPQHF; V gene: TRBV15; J gene: TRBJ1-5
CDR3 protein: CASSWTSGRMNEQFF; V gene: TRBV28; J gene: TRBJ2-1
CDR3 protein: CASSFGDRDYNEQFF; V gene: TRBV28; J gene: TRBJ2-1
CDR3 protein: CSVQTGRIYEQYF; V gene: TRBV29-1; J gene: TRBJ2-7
CDR3 protein: CASSSRPLGNTGELFF; V gene: TRBV7-9; J gene: TRBJ2-2
CDR3 protein: CSARLTTSGRVYNEQFF; V gene: TRBV20-1; J gene: TRBJ2-1
CDR3 protein: CASSQDQTSDEQYF; V gene: TRBV4-1; J gene: TRBJ2-7
CDR3 protein: CASSPTATQAFF; V gene: TRBV7-8; J gene: TRBJ1-1